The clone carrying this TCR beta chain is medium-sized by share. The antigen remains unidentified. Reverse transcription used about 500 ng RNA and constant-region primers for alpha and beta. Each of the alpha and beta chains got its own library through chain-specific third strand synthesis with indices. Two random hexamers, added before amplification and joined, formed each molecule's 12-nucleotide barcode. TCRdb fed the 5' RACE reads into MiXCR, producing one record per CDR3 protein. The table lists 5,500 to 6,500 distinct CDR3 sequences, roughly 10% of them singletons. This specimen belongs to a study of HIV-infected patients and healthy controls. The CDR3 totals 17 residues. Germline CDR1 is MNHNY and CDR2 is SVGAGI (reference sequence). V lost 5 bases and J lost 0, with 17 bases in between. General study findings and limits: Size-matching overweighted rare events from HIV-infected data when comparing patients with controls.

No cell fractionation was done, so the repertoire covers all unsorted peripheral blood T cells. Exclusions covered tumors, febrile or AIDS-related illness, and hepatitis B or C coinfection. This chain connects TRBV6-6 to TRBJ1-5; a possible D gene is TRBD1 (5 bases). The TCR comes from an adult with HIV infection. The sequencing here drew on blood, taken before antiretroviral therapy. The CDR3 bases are TGTGCCAGCAGTCGAACTGATACAGGAAATAGCAATCAGCCCCAGCATTTT. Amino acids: CASSRTDTGNSNQPQHF.